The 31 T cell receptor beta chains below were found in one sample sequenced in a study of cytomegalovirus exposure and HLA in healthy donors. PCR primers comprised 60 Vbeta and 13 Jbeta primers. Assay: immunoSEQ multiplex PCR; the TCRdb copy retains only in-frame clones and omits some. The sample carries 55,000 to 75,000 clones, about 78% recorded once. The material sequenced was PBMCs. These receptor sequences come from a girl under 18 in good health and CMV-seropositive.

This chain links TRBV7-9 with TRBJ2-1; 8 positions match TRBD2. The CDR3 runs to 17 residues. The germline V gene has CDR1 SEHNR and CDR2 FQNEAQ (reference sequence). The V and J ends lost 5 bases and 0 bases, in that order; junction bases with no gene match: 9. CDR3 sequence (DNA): TGTGCCAGCAGCCCCATCTCCGGGACTAGCTCCTACAATGAGCAGTTCTTC. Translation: CASSPISGTSSYNEQFF.

CDR3 DNA sequence: TGTGCCAGCAGCTTACAGAACACCGGGGAGCTGTTTTTT. Translating it yields CASSLQNTGELFF. V and J are TRBV11-3 and TRBJ2-2; no definite D call. CDR1 and CDR2 (germline): SGHNT, YENEEA. V was shortened by 2 bases and J by 1 base, with 2 bases between the two germline ends. This CDR3 has 13 residues.

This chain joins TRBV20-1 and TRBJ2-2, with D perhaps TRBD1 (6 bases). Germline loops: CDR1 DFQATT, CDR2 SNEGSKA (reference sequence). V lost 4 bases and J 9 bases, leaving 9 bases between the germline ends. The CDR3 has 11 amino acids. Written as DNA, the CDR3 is TGCAGTGCTACCACAGGGTGGGAGCTGTTTTTT. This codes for CSATTGWELFF.

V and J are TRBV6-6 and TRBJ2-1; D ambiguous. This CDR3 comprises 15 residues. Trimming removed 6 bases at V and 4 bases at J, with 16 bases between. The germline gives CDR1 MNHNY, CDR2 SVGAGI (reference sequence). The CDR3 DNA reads TGTGCCAGCAGCCCCACAGAGTACGTTTACAATGAGCAGTTCTTC. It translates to CASSPTEYVYNEQFF.

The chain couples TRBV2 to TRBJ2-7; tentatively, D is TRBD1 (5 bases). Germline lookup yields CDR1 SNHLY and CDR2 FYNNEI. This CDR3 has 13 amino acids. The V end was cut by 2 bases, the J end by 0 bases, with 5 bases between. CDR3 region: CASSEQGSYEQYF. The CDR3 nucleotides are TGTGCCAGCAGTGAACAGGGCTCCTACGAGCAGTACTTC.

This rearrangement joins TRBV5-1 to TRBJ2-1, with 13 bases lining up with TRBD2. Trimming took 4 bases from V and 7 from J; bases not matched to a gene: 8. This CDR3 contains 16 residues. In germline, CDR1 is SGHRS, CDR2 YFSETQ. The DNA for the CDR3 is TGCGCCAGCAGCCCAATTGGGACTAGCGGGGCGAATGAGCAGTTCTTC. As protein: CASSPIGTSGANEQFF.

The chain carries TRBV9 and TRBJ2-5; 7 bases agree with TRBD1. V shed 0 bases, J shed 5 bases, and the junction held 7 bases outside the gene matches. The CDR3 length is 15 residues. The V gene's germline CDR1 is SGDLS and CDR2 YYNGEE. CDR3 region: CASSVEGGPSETQYF. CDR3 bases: TGTGCCAGCAGCGTAGAAGGGGGCCCGTCTGAGACCCAGTACTTC.

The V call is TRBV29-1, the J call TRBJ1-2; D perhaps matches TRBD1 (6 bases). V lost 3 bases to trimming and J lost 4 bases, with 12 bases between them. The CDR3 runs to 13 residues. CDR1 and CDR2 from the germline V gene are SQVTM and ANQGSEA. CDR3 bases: TGCAGCGTTGATGCGGGGGGCGTCTATGGCTACACCTTC. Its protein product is CSVDAGGVYGYTF.

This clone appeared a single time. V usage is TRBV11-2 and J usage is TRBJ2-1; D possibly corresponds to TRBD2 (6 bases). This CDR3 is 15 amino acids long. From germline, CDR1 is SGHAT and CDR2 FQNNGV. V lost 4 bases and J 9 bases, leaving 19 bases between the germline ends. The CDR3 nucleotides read TGTGCCAGCAGCTCGACGGGACTTCCCTCGGGTGAGCAGTTCTTC. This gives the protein CASSSTGLPSGEQFF.

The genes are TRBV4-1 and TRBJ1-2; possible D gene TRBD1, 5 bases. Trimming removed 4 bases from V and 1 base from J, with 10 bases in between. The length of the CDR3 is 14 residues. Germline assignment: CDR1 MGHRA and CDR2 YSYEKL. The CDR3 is CASSRSDSNYGYTF. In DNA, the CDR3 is TGCGCCAGCAGCCGCAGCGACAGTAACTATGGCTACACCTTC.

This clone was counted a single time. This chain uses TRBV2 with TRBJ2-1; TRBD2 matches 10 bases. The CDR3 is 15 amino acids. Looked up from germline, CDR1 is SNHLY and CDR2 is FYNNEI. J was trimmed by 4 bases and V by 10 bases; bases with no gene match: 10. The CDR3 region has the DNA TGTGCCACCACGGGGAGCGGGGGGGCTTACAATGAGCAGTTCTTC. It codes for CATTGSGGAYNEQFF. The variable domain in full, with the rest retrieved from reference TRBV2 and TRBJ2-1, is EPEVTQTPSHQVTQMGQEVILRCVPISNHLYFYWYRQILGQKVEFLVSFYNNEISEKSEIFDDQFSVERPDGSNFTLKIRSTKLEDSAMYFCATTGSGGAYNEQFFGPGTRLTVL.

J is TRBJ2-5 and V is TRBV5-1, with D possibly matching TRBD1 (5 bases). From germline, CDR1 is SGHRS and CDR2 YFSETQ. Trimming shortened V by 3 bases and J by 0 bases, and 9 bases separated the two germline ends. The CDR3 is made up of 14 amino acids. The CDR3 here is CASSSQGHQETQYF. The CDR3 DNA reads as TGCGCCAGCAGCTCCCAGGGCCACCAAGAGACCCAGTACTTC.

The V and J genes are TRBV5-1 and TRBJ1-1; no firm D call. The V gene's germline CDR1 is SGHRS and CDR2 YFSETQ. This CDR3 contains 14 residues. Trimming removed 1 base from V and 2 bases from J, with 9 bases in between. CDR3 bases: TGCGCCAGCAGCTTGACACCAGAAAACACTGAAGCTTTCTTT. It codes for CASSLTPENTEAFF.

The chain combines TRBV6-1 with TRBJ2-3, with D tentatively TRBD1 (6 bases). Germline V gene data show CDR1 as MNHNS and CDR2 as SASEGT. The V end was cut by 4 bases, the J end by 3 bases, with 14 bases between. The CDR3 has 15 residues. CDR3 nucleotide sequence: TGTGCCAGCAGTGCGACAGGCCGACCTACAGATACGCAGTATTTT. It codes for CASSATGRPTDTQYF.

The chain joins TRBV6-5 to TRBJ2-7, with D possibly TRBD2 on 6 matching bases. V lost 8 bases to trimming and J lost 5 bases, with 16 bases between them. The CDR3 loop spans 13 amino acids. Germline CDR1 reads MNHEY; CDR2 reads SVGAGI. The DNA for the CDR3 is TGTGCCAGCGGGGGGAGGTTGAGCCACGAGCAGTACTTC. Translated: CASGGRLSHEQYF.

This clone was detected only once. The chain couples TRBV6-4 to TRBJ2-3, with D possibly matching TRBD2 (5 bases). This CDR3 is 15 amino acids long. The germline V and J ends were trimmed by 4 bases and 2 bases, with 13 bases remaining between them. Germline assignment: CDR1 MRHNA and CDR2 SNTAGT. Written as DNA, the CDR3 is TGTGCCAGCAGTGGAGGAATAGCGTCCACAGATACGCAGTATTTT. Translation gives CASSGGIASTDTQYF.

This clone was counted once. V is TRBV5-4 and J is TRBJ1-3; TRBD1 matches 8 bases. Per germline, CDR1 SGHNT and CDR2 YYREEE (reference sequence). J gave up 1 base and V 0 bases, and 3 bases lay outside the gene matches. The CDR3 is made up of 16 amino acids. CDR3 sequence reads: CASSLDRGSSGNTIYF. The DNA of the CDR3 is TGTGCCAGCAGCTTGGACAGGGGGAGTTCTGGAAACACCATATATTTT.

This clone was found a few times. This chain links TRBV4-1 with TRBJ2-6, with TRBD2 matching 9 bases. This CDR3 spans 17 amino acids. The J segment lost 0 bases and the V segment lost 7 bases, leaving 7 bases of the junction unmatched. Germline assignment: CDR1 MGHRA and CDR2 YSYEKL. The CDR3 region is CASTKREANSGANVLTF. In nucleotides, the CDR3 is TGCGCCAGCACCAAGCGGGAGGCTAACTCTGGGGCCAACGTCCTGACTTTC.

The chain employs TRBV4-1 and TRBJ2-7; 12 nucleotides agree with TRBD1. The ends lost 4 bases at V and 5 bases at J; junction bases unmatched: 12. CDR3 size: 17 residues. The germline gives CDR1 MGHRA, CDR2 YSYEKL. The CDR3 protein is CASSLSRGTGGSNEQYF. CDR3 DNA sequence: TGCGCCAGCAGCCTTTCGCGAGGGACAGGGGGCTCAAACGAGCAGTACTTC.

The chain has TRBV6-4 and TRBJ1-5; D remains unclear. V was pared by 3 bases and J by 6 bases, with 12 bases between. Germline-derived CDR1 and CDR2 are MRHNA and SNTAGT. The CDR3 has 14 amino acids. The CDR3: CASSESRGAQPQHF. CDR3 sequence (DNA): TGTGCCAGCAGTGAATCTCGGGGTGCTCAGCCCCAGCATTTT.

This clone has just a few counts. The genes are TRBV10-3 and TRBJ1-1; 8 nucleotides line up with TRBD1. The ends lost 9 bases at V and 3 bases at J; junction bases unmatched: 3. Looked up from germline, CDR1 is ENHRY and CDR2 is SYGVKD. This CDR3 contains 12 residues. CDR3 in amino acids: CAIGQGHTEAFF. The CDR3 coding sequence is TGTGCCATTGGACAGGGCCACACTGAAGCTTTCTTT.

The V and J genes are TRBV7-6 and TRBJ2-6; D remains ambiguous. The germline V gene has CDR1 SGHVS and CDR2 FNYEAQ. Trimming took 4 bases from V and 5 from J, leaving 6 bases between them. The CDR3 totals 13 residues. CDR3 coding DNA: TGTGCCAGCAGCTCCGGGTGGGCCAACGTCCTGACTTTC. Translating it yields CASSSGWANVLTF.

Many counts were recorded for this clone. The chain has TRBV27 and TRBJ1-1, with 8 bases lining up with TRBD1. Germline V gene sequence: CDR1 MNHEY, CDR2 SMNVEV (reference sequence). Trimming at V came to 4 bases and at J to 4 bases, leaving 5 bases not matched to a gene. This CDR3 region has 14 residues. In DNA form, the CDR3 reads TGTGCCAGCAGTTCGCTAACAGGGGGCACTGAAGCTTTCTTT. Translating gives CASSSLTGGTEAFF.

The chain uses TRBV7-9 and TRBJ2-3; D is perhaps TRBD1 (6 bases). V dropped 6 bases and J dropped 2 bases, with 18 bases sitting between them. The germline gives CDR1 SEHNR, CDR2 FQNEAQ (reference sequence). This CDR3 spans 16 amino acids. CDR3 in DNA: TGTGCCAGCAGACAAAACACAGGGCCCCACACAGATACGCAGTATTTT. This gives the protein CASRQNTGPHTDTQYF. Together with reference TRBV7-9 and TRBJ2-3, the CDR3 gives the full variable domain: DTGVSQNPRHKITKRGQNVTFRCDPISEHNRLYWYRQTLGQGPEFLTYFQNEAQLEKSRLLSDRFSAERPKGSFSTLEIQRTEQGDSAMYLCASRQNTGPHTDTQYFGPGTRLTVL.

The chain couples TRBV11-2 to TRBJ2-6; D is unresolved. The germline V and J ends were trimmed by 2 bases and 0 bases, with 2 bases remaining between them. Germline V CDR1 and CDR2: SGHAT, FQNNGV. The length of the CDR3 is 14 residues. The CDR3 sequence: CASSLHSGANVLTF. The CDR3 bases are TGTGCCAGCAGCTTACACTCTGGGGCCAACGTCCTGACTTTC.

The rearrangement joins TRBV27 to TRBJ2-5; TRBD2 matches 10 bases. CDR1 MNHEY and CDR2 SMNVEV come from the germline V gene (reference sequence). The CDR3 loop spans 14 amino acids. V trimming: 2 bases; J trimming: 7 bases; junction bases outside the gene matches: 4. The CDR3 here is CASSLGAGGWTQYF. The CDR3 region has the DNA TGTGCCAGCAGTTTAGGAGCGGGAGGGTGGACCCAGTACTTC.

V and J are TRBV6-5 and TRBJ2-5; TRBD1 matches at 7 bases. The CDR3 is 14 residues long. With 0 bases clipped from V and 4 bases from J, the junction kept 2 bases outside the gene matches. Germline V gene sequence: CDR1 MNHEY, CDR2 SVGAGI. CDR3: CASSYSNRGETQYF. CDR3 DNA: TGTGCCAGCAGTTACTCGAACAGGGGAGAGACCCAGTACTTC.

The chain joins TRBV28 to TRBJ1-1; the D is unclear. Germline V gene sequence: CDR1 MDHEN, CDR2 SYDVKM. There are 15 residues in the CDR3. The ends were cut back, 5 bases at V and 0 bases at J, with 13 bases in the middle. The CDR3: CASSQGSGMNTEAFF. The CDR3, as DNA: TGTGCCAGCAGTCAAGGGTCGGGGATGAACACTGAAGCTTTCTTT.

CDR3 residues: CASSLAGGVSSYNEQFF. DNA for the CDR3: TGTGCCAGTTCTCTAGCGGGGGGGGTGAGCTCCTACAATGAGCAGTTCTTC. The chain has TRBV2 and TRBJ2-1, with 12 bases that match TRBD2. The CDR3 sequence is 17 residues long. The V and J ends lost 9 bases and 0 bases, in that order; junction bases with no gene match: 9. The germline V gene encodes CDR1 SNHLY and CDR2 FYNNEI.

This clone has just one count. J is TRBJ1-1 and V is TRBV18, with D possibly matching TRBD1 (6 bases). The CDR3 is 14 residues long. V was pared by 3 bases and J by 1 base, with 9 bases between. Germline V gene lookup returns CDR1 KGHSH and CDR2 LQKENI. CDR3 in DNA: TGTGCCAGCTCACCGGAACAGGGGAACACTGAAGCTTTCTTT. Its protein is CASSPEQGNTEAFF.

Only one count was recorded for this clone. CDR3 amino acids: CASSLGRSSGNTIYF. DNA for the CDR3: TGTGCCAGCAGCTTAGGACGGAGCTCTGGAAACACCATATATTTT. This sequence joins TRBV7-8 and TRBJ1-3; D is unclear. V gave up 1 base and J gave up 0 bases, with 7 bases separating them. The CDR3 runs to 15 residues. CDR1 SGHVS and CDR2 FQNEAQ come from the germline V gene. Full variable domain (missing parts from reference TRBV7-8 and TRBJ1-3): GAGVSQSPRYKVAKRGQDVALRCDPISGHVSLFWYQQALGQGPEFLTYFQNEAQLDKSGLPSDRFFAERPEGSVSTLKIQRTQQEDSAVYLCASSLGRSSGNTIYFGEGSWLTVV.